These 18 T cell receptor beta chains came from one sample sequenced in a study of technical replicates of blood from several donors. The table came from immunoSEQ multiplex PCR; TCRdb's copy has only in-frame clones and leaves some out. The sample includes about 57,000 clones, about 88% of them seen just once. Input material: PBMCs. The receptors originated from a human donor in good health. Some clones in this sample may be carry-over from other donors' samples.

The chain combines TRBV6-4 with TRBJ2-1; 10 nucleotides line up with TRBD2. The germline CDR1 and CDR2 sequences are MRHNA and SNTAGT. After removal of 0 bases from V and 9 bases from J, the junction contained 8 bases not matched to a gene. This CDR3 is 16 amino acids long. The CDR3 sequence is CASSDSGTSEVSEQFF. The CDR3, as DNA: TGTGCCAGCAGTGACTCGGGGACTAGCGAAGTAAGTGAGCAGTTCTTC.

The chain links TRBV10-3 to TRBJ1-5; D ambiguous. CDR1 is ENHRY and CDR2 is SYGVKD in the germline V gene. CDR3 length: 14 residues. V gave up 4 bases and J gave up 1 base, with 8 bases separating them. CDR3 sequence reads: CAISGSGSNQPQHF. The CDR3, as DNA: TGTGCCATCAGTGGATCGGGAAGCAATCAGCCCCAGCATTTT.

V is TRBV5-1 and J is TRBJ2-7; 9 bases agree with TRBD1. The CDR3 consists of 13 residues. CDR1 is SGHRS, CDR2 YFSETQ, per germline. Unmatched junction bases numbered 5, after V lost 4 bases and J lost 6 bases. CDR3 amino acids: CASSTQGAGEQYF. The CDR3 DNA reads as TGCGCCAGCAGCACACAGGGGGCCGGCGAGCAGTACTTC. Looking up the rest from reference TRBV5-1 and TRBJ2-7 gives the full variable domain: KAGVTQTPRYLIKTRGQQVTLSCSPISGHRSVSWYQQTPGQGLQFLFEYFSETQRNKGNFPGRFSGRQFSNSRSEMNVSTLELGDSALYLCASSTQGAGEQYFGPGTRLTVT.

In nucleotides, the CDR3 is TGTGCCAGCAGCCAAGATAGAGGGGGGGCCTTCAATGAGCAGTTCTTC. Translated: CASSQDRGGAFNEQFF. The chain combines TRBV14 with TRBJ2-1, with D possibly matching TRBD2 (7 bases). V was pared by 0 bases and J by 6 bases, with 15 bases between. The CDR3 sequence is 16 residues long. CDR1 is SGHDN, CDR2 FVKESK, per germline. Full variable domain (rest looked up from reference TRBV14 and TRBJ2-1): EAGVTQFPSHSVIEKGQTVTLRCDPISGHDNLYWYRRVMGKEIKFLLHFVKESKQDESGMPNNRFLAERTGGTYSTLKVQPAELEDSGVYFCASSQDRGGAFNEQFFGPGTRLTVL.

This rearrangement joins TRBV25-1 to TRBJ2-7; weak D call: TRBD2 (6 bases). In germline, CDR1 is MGHDK, CDR2 SYGVNS. This CDR3 region has 15 residues. Trimming took off 6 bases at V and 3 bases at J, with 18 bases between the two ends. The CDR3 DNA sequence: TGTGCCAGCAGCCCAATGGGGGGAAACTACTACGAGCAGTACTTC. It yields the protein CASSPMGGNYYEQYF.

This chain joins TRBV20-1 and TRBJ2-1, with a tentative D call TRBD1 (5 bases). Germline CDR1 is DFQATT and CDR2 is SNEGSKA (reference sequence). The CDR3 sequence is 11 residues long. Trimming left V 3 bases short and J 9 bases short, with 9 bases between. The CDR3 DNA reads TGCAGTGCTAGCAGGGTGGCTGAGCAGTTCTTC. Its protein is CSASRVAEQFF.

This clone was recorded only once. The chain employs TRBV18 and TRBJ2-7, with 9 bases aligning to TRBD1. After removal of 4 bases from V and 3 bases from J, the junction contained 4 bases not matched to a gene. The germline V gene encodes CDR1 KGHSH and CDR2 LQKENI. This CDR3 region has 14 residues. CDR3 in amino acids: CASSLADRGYEQYF. DNA of the CDR3: TGTGCCAGCTCACTTGCGGACAGGGGCTACGAGCAGTACTTC.

The rearrangement joins TRBV6-6 to TRBJ1-2, with 8 bases identical to TRBD1. The CDR3 has 15 residues. V was pared by 4 bases and J by 8 bases, with 12 bases of the junction left unmatched. Germline CDR1 is MNHNY and CDR2 is SVGAGI (reference sequence). As DNA, the CDR3 is TGTGCCAGCAGTTCTACGGACAGGGTAGGATGGGGCTACACCTTC. The encoded protein is CASSSTDRVGWGYTF.

This clone was seen a single time. The genes are TRBV5-1 and TRBJ2-1; D not resolved. The CDR3 sequence is 12 residues long. Trimming took off 4 bases at V and 10 bases at J, with 12 bases between the two ends. Germline loops: CDR1 SGHRS, CDR2 YFSETQ. The CDR3 DNA reads as TGCGCCAGCAGCCGAGTTTCTCCGGAGCAGTTCTTC. Translated: CASSRVSPEQFF.

The chain has TRBV11-1 and TRBJ2-5, with D tentatively TRBD2 (6 bases). This CDR3 is built from 12 residues. Germline CDR1 and CDR2: SGHAT and FQDESV (reference sequence). V was pared by 5 bases and J by 5 bases, with 9 bases between. CDR3 loop: CASSRLGETQYF. The CDR3 coding sequence is TGTGCCAGCAGCCGACTAGGGGAGACCCAGTACTTC.

The chain employs TRBV13 and TRBJ2-7; TRBD2 matches 7 bases. Germline V CDR1 and CDR2: PRHDT, FYEKMQ (reference sequence). This CDR3 has 17 amino acids. V trimming: 5 bases; J trimming: 0 bases; junction bases outside the gene matches: 13. As DNA, the CDR3 is TGTGCCAGCAGCCCCTGGCTTAGTCGCGGGAGCTCCTACGAGCAGTACTTC. The encoded protein is CASSPWLSRGSSYEQYF.

This chain uses TRBV9 with TRBJ2-7; weak D call: TRBD2 (6 bases). V was trimmed by 4 bases and J by 1 base, leaving 15 bases between them. CDR3 length: 15 residues. CDR1 and CDR2 (germline): SGDLS, YYNGEE. DNA of the CDR3: TGTGCCAGCAGCTTAAACGGGGGTGGGTCCTACGAGCAGTACTTC. Translating it yields CASSLNGGGSYEQYF.

This CDR3 reads CASSQNRGQDTEAFF. Written as DNA, the CDR3 is TGCGCCAGCAGCCAGAACAGGGGGCAGGACACTGAAGCTTTCTTT. The V call is TRBV4-3, the J call TRBJ1-1, with 9 bases lining up with TRBD1. In germline, CDR1 is LGHNA, CDR2 YSLEER. The V segment lost 3 bases and the J segment 3 bases; nucleotides outside the gene matches: 5. This CDR3 has 15 residues.

This rearrangement joins TRBV6-5 to TRBJ2-7, with TRBD2 matching over 7 bases. Trimming removed 6 bases from V and 3 bases from J; junction bases left unmatched: 11. The CDR3 spans 15 residues. The germline V gene has CDR1 MNHEY and CDR2 SVGAGI. For the CDR3, the DNA is TGTGCCAGCAGCATCCTCGCCAGCGGGAACTACGAGCAGTACTTC. Protein sequence: CASSILASGNYEQYF.

This chain uses TRBV30 with TRBJ1-2, with a weak D call TRBD1 (6 bases). The CDR3 length is 11 residues. Germline loops: CDR1 GTSNPN, CDR2 SVGIG (reference sequence). V gave up 3 bases and J gave up 7 bases, with 9 bases separating them. CDR3 amino acids: CAWRQGGGYTF. CDR3 sequence (DNA): TGTGCCTGGAGACAGGGCGGTGGCTACACCTTC.

The chain employs TRBV5-3 and TRBJ1-5; 7 nucleotides line up with TRBD1. TRBV5-3 is known as an ORF, though its function is uncertain. CDR3 length: 15 residues. V lost 2 bases to trimming and J lost 5 bases; unmatched junction nucleotides: 7. The CDR3 protein is CARSFRGAKHQPQHF. CDR3 nucleotides: TGTGCCAGAAGCTTCAGGGGGGCGAAACATCAGCCCCAGCATTTT.

The CDR3 here is CASSLGLMPYEAFF. CDR3 sequence (DNA): TGTGCCAGTAGTTTGGGACTGATGCCCTATGAAGCTTTCTTT. The V and J genes are TRBV19 and TRBJ1-1; weak D call: TRBD1 (5 bases). Germline CDR1 and CDR2: LNHDA and SQIVND (reference sequence). Trimming removed 5 bases from V and 7 bases from J, with 17 bases in between. CDR3 size: 14 residues.

This chain connects TRBV30 to TRBJ1-4; D is undetermined. V shed 3 bases and J shed 5 bases, with 7 bases lying between them. From germline, CDR1 is GTSNPN and CDR2 SVGIG (reference sequence). The CDR3 runs to 12 residues. DNA of the CDR3: TGTGCCTGGAGGGGCTCAAATGAAAAACTGTTTTTT. The encoded protein is CAWRGSNEKLFF.